Listed below are T cell receptor beta chains from one sample, sequenced in a study of cytomegalovirus exposure and HLA in healthy donors. Clones were sequenced by immunoSEQ multiplex PCR, and TCRdb holds only the in-frame ones, with some missing. The sample holds approximately 120,000 clones, 60% to 85% seen once. Input material: PBMCs. Receptor source: a female donor in good health and CMV-seronegative. The CDR3 runs from the conserved cysteine through the conserved F or W. Each record gives: J gene, clone size, V gene, D gene, CDR3 DNA, CDR3 protein. A D gene is named only where the DNA matches it firmly. Where a row states a size, it is once, few, many or the class of an expanded clone; other rows omit it.

>TRBJ2-3|.|TRBV9|TRBD2
TGTGCCAGCAGCGACGGGGGGATCCTATTCACAGATACGCAGTATTTT
CASSDGGILFTDTQYF
>TRBJ2-5|once|TRBV28|TRBD1
TGTGCCAGCAGTGGACAGGGCGGAGTGACGACCCAGTACTTC
CASSGQGGVTTQYF
>TRBJ2-1|.|TRBV5-1|.
TGCGCCAGCAGCTTGGAATCAGAGCAGTTCTTC
CASSLESEQFF
>TRBJ2-7|.|TRBV5-4|.
TGTGCCAGCAGCTCTTTAACTGACAGCCCCTACGAGCAGTACTTC
CASSSLTDSPYEQYF
>TRBJ2-3|.|TRBV27|TRBD2
TGTGCCAGCAGCCCGGGGACTAGAGGGACCACAGATACGCAGTATTTT
CASSPGTRGTTDTQYF
>TRBJ1-1|.|TRBV2|.
TGTGCCAGCAGCGGGATAAACACTGAAGCTTTCTTT
CASSGINTEAFF
>TRBJ2-5|few|TRBV9|.
TGTGCCAGCAGCGTAGGGCGGCAGATCCAAGAGACCCAGTACTTC
CASSVGRQIQETQYF
>TRBJ1-4|.|TRBV6-1|.
TGTGCCAGCAGTTCCTTACGGTTGGATGAAAAACTGTTTTTT
CASSSLRLDEKLFF
>TRBJ1-1|few|TRBV27|.
TGTGCCAGCAGTTTAAGCAGGGGCTACACTGAAGCTTTCTTT
CASSLSRGYTEAFF
>TRBJ1-5|.|TRBV28|.
TGTGCCAGCGGCGTAGCGAATCAGCCCCAGCATTTT
CASGVANQPQHF
>TRBJ2-1|once|TRBV28|.
TGTGCCAGCAGTTTCCCGGTTCGCGGGCATACCTTCTACAATGAGCAGTTCTTC
CASSFPVRGHTFYNEQFF
>TRBJ2-1|.|TRBV5-1|.
TGCGCCAGCAACCCAGGAGGGGCCTACAATGAGCAGTTCTTC
CASNPGGAYNEQFF
>TRBJ1-1|.|TRBV28|.
TGTGCCAGCAGGCCCGGGTCCCCCGGGATAGCTTTCTTT
CASRPGSPGIAFF
>TRBJ1-1|once|TRBV14|.
TGTGCCAGCAGCCAAGCGTGGGGGCGGGTTACTGAAGCTTTCTTT
CASSQAWGRVTEAFF
>TRBJ2-7|.|TRBV4-1|TRBD2
TGCGCCAGCAGCCCCCACCTAGCGGGACGATACGAGCAGTACTTC
CASSPHLAGRYEQYF
>TRBJ1-1|.|TRBV15|.
TGTGCTACCAGCAGAGATCCCCAGGGTTGGGCTGAAGCTTTCTTT
CATSRDPQGWAEAFF
>TRBJ2-5|few|TRBV21-1|.
TGTGCCAGCAGCAGGACAGTCCAAGAGACCCAGTACTTC
CASSRTVQETQYF
>TRBJ2-3|.|TRBV6-1|TRBD2
TGTGCCAGCAGTGAAGCGGGGTGGGGACTAGCGGGAGTGGCAGATACGCAGTATTTT
CASSEAGWGLAGVADTQYF
>TRBJ2-7|.|TRBV28|TRBD1
TGTGCCAGCAACGGGGTGGGACAGGGGCCCTACGAGCAGTACTTC
CASNGVGQGPYEQYF
>TRBJ1-1|.|TRBV10-3|TRBD1
TGTGCCATCAGTGGGGGGACAGGCCGAAGGAACACTGAAGCTTTCTTT
CAISGGTGRRNTEAFF
>TRBJ2-5|.|TRBV25-1|TRBD2
TGTGCCAGCAGTGCGGGGGGAGAGACCCAGTACTTC
CASSAGGETQYF
>TRBJ1-1|.|TRBV30|.
TGTGCCTGGAGACGCCGGGATGGCCAGAACACTGAAGCTTTCTTT
CAWRRRDGQNTEAFF
>TRBJ2-1|.|TRBV11-1|.
TGTGCCAGCAGCCGAATTCAGGATTACAATGAGCAGCAGTTCTTC
CASSRIQDYNEQQFF
>TRBJ2-1|.|TRBV19|.
TGTGCCAGTAGTATTGGTTGGACTTTTTACAATGAGCAGTTCTTC
CASSIGWTFYNEQFF
>TRBJ2-7|.|TRBV7-9|TRBD1
TGTTCCAGCAGTTCCCCCTTGGGGGGACAGGGTTCCTACGAGCAGTACTTC
CSSSSPLGGQGSYEQYF
>TRBJ2-1|.|TRBV28|TRBD2
TGTGCCAGCAGTTTCCAATCCGGGACTAGCTACAATGAGCAGTTCTTC
CASSFQSGTSYNEQFF
>TRBJ2-1|.|TRBV30|TRBD2
TGTGCCTGGAGTGTAGATAGCGGGGGGACCTACAATGAGCAGTTCTTC
CAWSVDSGGTYNEQFF
>TRBJ2-1|.|TRBV18|TRBD2
TGTGCCAGCTCACCCCGGACTAGCCGGGATGAGCAGTTCTTC
CASSPRTSRDEQFF
>TRBJ2-7|.|TRBV28|.
TGTGCCAGCACCACTCAAGCCGATACCTACGAGCAGTACTTC
CASTTQADTYEQYF
>TRBJ1-2|.|TRBV7-3|TRBD1
TGTGCCAGCTTTACAACGGAGACAGGGAGCTATGGCTACACCTTC
CASFTTETGSYGYTF
>TRBJ2-5|.|TRBV30|.
TGTGCCTGGAGTCGTCTAGCACAAGAGACCCAGTACTTC
CAWSRLAQETQYF
>TRBJ2-3|.|TRBV5-6|TRBD2
TGTGCCAGCAGCTTTTCAGAGCGGGGGTACACAGATACGCAGTATTTT
CASSFSERGYTDTQYF
>TRBJ1-2|.|TRBV5-6|.
TGTGCCAGCAGCCCTAGCTTGGGGGGGGACTATGGCTACACCTTC
CASSPSLGGDYGYTF
>TRBJ2-6|.|TRBV7-3|.
TGTGCCAGCAGCTTAACCGGGCAGGGAAACGTCCTGACTTTC
CASSLTGQGNVLTF
>TRBJ2-5|.|TRBV5-1|.
TGCGCCAGCAGCTTGTACAGGCAAGAGACCCAGTACTTC
CASSLYRQETQYF
>TRBJ1-2|.|TRBV29-1|.
TGCAGCGTAATGACAGGAACGAACTATGGCTACACCTTC
CSVMTGTNYGYTF
>TRBJ2-1|.|TRBV10-1|TRBD2
TGCGCCAGCAGTGAGTCGAGGGGCAGCGGGAGTATGAATGAGCAGTTCTTC
CASSESRGSGSMNEQFF
>TRBJ2-1|.|TRBV5-6|TRBD1
TGTGCCAGCAGCGTTAGGGGGCGCCCCTACAATGAGCAGTTCTTC
CASSVRGRPYNEQFF
>TRBJ1-3|few|TRBV11-2|TRBD1
TGTGCCAGCAGCCCTCGTTCGACAGGGGGCGCGGACACCATATATTTT
CASSPRSTGGADTIYF
>TRBJ1-3|.|TRBV29-1|.
TGCAGCGTCACCCAGGGGAACTCTGGAAACACCATATATTTT
CSVTQGNSGNTIYF
>TRBJ2-7|once|TRBV6-1|.
TGTGCCAGCAGTGTTAGCTACGAGCAGTACTTC
CASSVSYEQYF
>TRBJ2-2|once|TRBV19|TRBD2
TGTGCCAGTAGTGTCGGGCTAGCGGGACTCAAGCTGTTTTTT
CASSVGLAGLKLFF
>TRBJ2-7|.|TRBV6-1|.
TGTGCCAGCACTAGGGACTTTTCCTCCTACGAGCAGTACTTC
CASTRDFSSYEQYF
>TRBJ2-7|.|TRBV6-6|TRBD2
TGTGCCAGCAGACAGGACAGCGGGAGCTACGAGCAGTACTTC
CASRQDSGSYEQYF
>TRBJ2-5|.|TRBV5-1|TRBD2
TGCGCCAGCAGTAGGAGCGGGGGGGCATCGGTACAAGAGACCCAGTACTTC
CASSRSGGASVQETQYF